This passage covers 32 T cell receptor beta chains from one sample sequenced in a study of cytomegalovirus exposure and HLA in healthy donors. 13 Jbeta primers and 60 Vbeta primers were used for the PCR. Produced via immunoSEQ multiplex PCR; TCRdb's table is partial and in-frame only. The profile shows approximately 100,000 clones, approximately 85% of them singletons. The material sequenced was PBMCs. The receptors were sampled from a young man in good health and CMV-seronegative.

This clone was recorded once. The chain uses TRBV7-9 and TRBJ2-1, with 12 bases fitting TRBD1. With V trimmed by 2 bases and J by 7 bases, 3 bases remained unmatched. The germline gives CDR1 SEHNR, CDR2 FQNEAQ (reference sequence). This CDR3 region has 15 residues. The CDR3 nucleotides read TGTGCCAGCAGCTTAAGGGACAGGGGGCATAATGAGCAGTTCTTC. Residues: CASSLRDRGHNEQFF.

The V gene is TRBV23-1, the J gene TRBJ1-5; 9 nucleotides match TRBD1. TRBV23-1 is marked as an open reading frame, function uncertain. This CDR3 comprises 17 residues. The V and J ends lost 5 bases and 2 bases, in that order; junction bases with no gene match: 10. CDR3 loop: CASSNRGRLVGNQPQHF. Written as DNA, the CDR3 is TGCGCCAGCAGTAACAGGGGGCGACTGGTGGGCAATCAGCCCCAGCATTTT.

The DNA of the CDR3 is TGTGCCAGCAGCAACACACAGGGAAATACGCAGTATTTT. Amino acid sequence: CASSNTQGNTQYF. The V and J genes are TRBV5-4 and TRBJ2-3; tentative D call: TRBD1 (6 bases). The CDR3 consists of 13 residues. V lost 4 bases to trimming and J lost 7 bases, with 13 bases between them. Germline loops: CDR1 SGHNT, CDR2 YYREEE (reference sequence).

The J gene is TRBJ2-5, the V gene TRBV27; D is possibly TRBD2 (7 bases). The CDR3 consists of 11 residues. With 0 bases removed from V and 14 bases from J, the gap between germline ends came to 10 bases. Germline CDR1 and CDR2: MNHEY and SMNVEV (reference sequence). The CDR3 coding sequence is TGTGCCAGCAGTTTATCCTGCGGGGGCTACTTC. Encoded protein: CASSLSCGGYF.

V usage is TRBV7-8 and J usage is TRBJ2-2; TRBD2 matches 12 bases. Germline V gene data show CDR1 as SGHVS and CDR2 as FQNEAQ. Germline trimming cut 3 bases from V and 4 bases from J; bases unmatched to any gene: 3. This CDR3 spans 16 amino acids. The CDR3 coding sequence is TGTGCCAGCAGCTTCCGACTAGCGGGAGCCACCGGGGAGCTGTTTTTT. Protein: CASSFRLAGATGELFF.

The chain employs TRBV19 and TRBJ2-7, with D possibly being TRBD2 (5 bases). Germline assignment: CDR1 LNHDA and CDR2 SQIVND (reference sequence). V lost 9 bases to trimming and J lost 0 bases, with 15 bases between them. CDR3 length: 14 amino acids. Here the CDR3 reads CASQDGGSSYEQYF. As DNA, the CDR3 is TGTGCCAGCCAGGACGGAGGAAGCTCCTACGAGCAGTACTTC.

The table lists this clone with a few counts. The CDR3 protein is CASSPNRVNEQFF. The CDR3 DNA sequence: TGTGCCAGCAGCCCAAACAGGGTCAATGAGCAGTTCTTC. The chain joins TRBV13 to TRBJ2-1; possible D gene TRBD1, 6 bases. Trimming took 5 bases from V and 6 from J, leaving 11 bases between them. CDR1 and CDR2 (germline): PRHDT, FYEKMQ (reference sequence). The CDR3 sequence is 13 residues long. Filled out from reference TRBV13 and TRBJ2-1, the complete variable domain reads AAGVIQSPRHLIKEKRETATLKCYPIPRHDTVYWYQQGPGQDPQFLISFYEKMQSDKGSIPDRFSAQQFSDYHSELNMSSLELGDSALYFCASSPNRVNEQFFGPGTRLTVL.

The CDR3 reads CASSLELAGDSTDTQYF. In DNA, the CDR3 is TGTGCCAGCAGCTTAGAACTAGCGGGGGATAGCACAGATACGCAGTATTTT. This rearrangement joins TRBV7-8 to TRBJ2-3; TRBD2 matches at 11 bases. V shed 1 base, J shed 0 bases, and the junction held 3 bases outside the gene matches. Germline V gives CDR1 SGHVS, CDR2 FQNEAQ. The CDR3 totals 17 residues.

The chain carries TRBV7-9 and TRBJ2-7; the D gene is possibly TRBD1 (6 bases). The germline V and J ends were trimmed by 5 bases and 2 bases, with 13 bases remaining between them. Germline CDR1 is SEHNR and CDR2 is FQNEAQ (reference sequence). The CDR3 totals 14 residues. The CDR3 sequence is CASSHPGTTYEQYF. CDR3 coding DNA: TGTGCCAGCAGCCATCCCGGGACAACCTACGAGCAGTACTTC.

This clone was seen only a few times. The chain combines TRBV4-1 with TRBJ1-4; TRBD1 might be the D (5 bases). Trimming stripped 2 bases from V and 0 bases from J, with 7 bases between. There are 15 residues in the CDR3. The V gene's germline CDR1 is MGHRA and CDR2 YSYEKL. The CDR3 sequence: CASSQRQPTNEKLFF. CDR3 nucleotide sequence: TGCGCCAGCAGCCAAAGACAGCCAACTAATGAAAAACTGTTTTTT.

The DNA for the CDR3 is TGTGCCAGCAGCCCCGACTCGGGGGCAGATACGCAGTATTTT. Amino acid sequence: CASSPDSGADTQYF. This sequence joins TRBV9 and TRBJ2-3; perhaps TRBD2 as D (6 bases). The CDR3 covers 14 residues. V was trimmed by 4 bases and J by 4 bases, leaving 13 bases between them. Germline-derived CDR1 and CDR2 are SGDLS and YYNGEE.

As DNA, the CDR3 is TGTGCCAGCAGCCCTGACGGGGGAGGCTACGAGCAGTACTTC. As protein: CASSPDGGGYEQYF. This chain connects TRBV5-6 to TRBJ2-7; perhaps TRBD2 as D (6 bases). CDR3 length: 14 residues. V lost 4 bases and J 3 bases, leaving 14 bases between the germline ends. Germline values: CDR1 SGHDT, CDR2 YYEEEE.

J is TRBJ2-2 and V is TRBV19; 9 bases align to TRBD2. Looked up from germline, CDR1 is LNHDA and CDR2 is SQIVND (reference sequence). V shed 4 bases, J shed 6 bases, and the junction held 15 bases outside the gene matches. This CDR3 spans 18 amino acids. CDR3 nucleotide sequence: TGTGCCAGTAGTACCCTAAGGAGTCCGCGGGAGGGTGCCGGGGAGCTGTTTTTT. It specifies CASSTLRSPREGAGELFF. Drawing the rest from reference TRBV19 and TRBJ2-2, the complete variable domain is DGGITQSPKYLFRKEGQNVTLSCEQNLNHDAMYWYRQDPGQGLRLIYYSQIVNDFQKGDIAEGYSVSREKKESFPLTVTSAQKNPTAFYLCASSTLRSPREGAGELFFGEGSRLTVL.

The chain recombines TRBV7-3 with TRBJ2-5, with 7 bases aligning to TRBD2. Losses at the gene ends were 2 bases for V and 4 bases for J; bases not matched to a gene: 1. The CDR3 extends over 13 amino acids. Germline CDR1 is SGHTA and CDR2 is FQGTGA. The CDR3 nucleotides are TGTGCCAGCAGCTTAGGGGGGGGAGAGACCCAGTACTTC. Amino acid sequence: CASSLGGGETQYF.

The V gene is TRBV19, the J gene TRBJ1-6; 7 bases map to TRBD1. This CDR3 region has 14 residues. Per germline, CDR1 LNHDA and CDR2 SQIVND (reference sequence). The V gene end was trimmed by 6 bases and the J gene end by 7 bases; junction bases not matched to a gene: 6. CDR3 bases: TGTGCCAGTAGGGAACAGGGGTACAATTCACCCCTCCACTTT. Encoded protein: CASREQGYNSPLHF.

The chain carries TRBV10-3 and TRBJ2-1, with D possibly TRBD2 on 5 matching bases. The germline V gene has CDR1 ENHRY and CDR2 SYGVKD. V was shortened by 2 bases and J by 9 bases, with 14 bases between the two germline ends. The CDR3 sequence is 14 residues long. The CDR3 spells CAISEVAQGGEQFF. The DNA of the CDR3 is TGTGCCATCAGTGAGGTTGCCCAAGGAGGTGAGCAGTTCTTC.

The chain recombines TRBV6-5 with TRBJ1-1; no reliable D call. V lost 2 bases, J lost 2 bases, and 6 bases lay in between. The CDR3 covers 13 residues. The V gene's germline CDR1 is MNHEY and CDR2 SVGAGI. The CDR3, as DNA: TGTGCCAGCAGTTACCCGGGAAACACTGAAGCTTTCTTT. It yields the protein CASSYPGNTEAFF.

The J gene is TRBJ1-6, the V gene TRBV4-1; 7 bases match TRBD1. The CDR3 totals 15 residues. V dropped 2 bases and J dropped 9; count of bases not matched to a gene: 7. Per the germline V gene, CDR1 is MGHRA and CDR2 is YSYEKL. CDR3 residues: CASSQFRDSSSPLHF. The CDR3 region has the DNA TGCGCCAGCAGCCAATTCCGGGACAGTAGTTCACCCCTCCACTTT.

The gene calls are TRBV7-9 and TRBJ2-5, with TRBD2 matching over 13 bases. Trimming cost V 3 bases and J 5 bases; bases outside gene matches: 6. Germline V gives CDR1 SEHNR, CDR2 FQNEAQ (reference sequence). The CDR3 contains 16 residues. This chain's CDR3 is CASSFPGTSGVETQYF. DNA of the CDR3: TGTGCCAGCAGCTTTCCCGGGACTAGCGGGGTGGAGACCCAGTACTTC.

This sequence joins TRBV28 and TRBJ1-5; unclear D gene. Trimming took 3 bases from V and 6 from J, leaving 12 bases between them. Germline values: CDR1 MDHEN, CDR2 SYDVKM. The CDR3 length is 14 residues. CDR3 in DNA: TGTGCCAGCAGTTTTGCCCTAATGTTTCAGCCCCAGCATTTT. This gives the protein CASSFALMFQPQHF.

This clone has a handful of counts. This chain uses TRBV29-1 with TRBJ2-7; D is possibly TRBD1 (6 bases). Trimming removed 7 bases from V and 2 bases from J, with 12 bases in between. The CDR3 is made up of 12 amino acids. Germline values: CDR1 SQVTM, CDR2 ANQGSEA. The CDR3 here is CSARTATYEQYF. DNA for the CDR3: TGCAGCGCCCGGACAGCAACCTACGAGCAGTACTTC.

V is TRBV14 and J is TRBJ2-7; D gene ambiguous. Germline loops: CDR1 SGHDN, CDR2 FVKESK. CDR3 length: 14 residues. Trimming removed 3 bases at V and 1 base at J, with 10 bases between. The CDR3 nucleotides are TGTGCCAGCAGCCAGACGACACTGTCCTACGAGCAGTACTTC. Residues: CASSQTTLSYEQYF. Full variable domain (missing parts from reference TRBV14 and TRBJ2-7): EAGVTQFPSHSVIEKGQTVTLRCDPISGHDNLYWYRRVMGKEIKFLLHFVKESKQDESGMPNNRFLAERTGGTYSTLKVQPAELEDSGVYFCASSQTTLSYEQYFGPGTRLTVT.

The gene calls are TRBV6-1 and TRBJ1-5; 7 nucleotides agree with TRBD1. The germline gives CDR1 MNHNS, CDR2 SASEGT. V lost 6 bases, J lost 6 bases, and 5 bases stayed unmatched. The CDR3 consists of 13 residues. The CDR3 nucleotides read TGTGCCAGCAGCCAGGGGGGCGGTCAGCCCCAGCATTTT. It translates to CASSQGGGQPQHF.

V and J are TRBV30 and TRBJ2-3; 9 nucleotides match TRBD1. The trim removed 3 bases at V and 3 bases at J, leaving 4 bases unmatched. CDR3 length: 14 amino acids. Germline CDR1 is GTSNPN and CDR2 is SVGIG (reference sequence). CDR3: CAWRGQGSTDTQYF. CDR3 bases: TGTGCCTGGAGGGGACAGGGCTCGACAGATACGCAGTATTTT.

The V and J genes are TRBV7-2 and TRBJ2-7; 7 positions agree with TRBD2. After removal of 1 base from V and 6 bases from J, the junction contained 3 bases not matched to a gene. CDR3 length equals 13 residues. Per the germline V gene, CDR1 is SGHTA and CDR2 is FQGNSA. The CDR3 nucleotides are TGTGCCAGCAGCTTAGGGCCGGGGGGCGAGCAGTACTTC. Translating gives CASSLGPGGEQYF.

The J gene is TRBJ1-4, the V gene TRBV6-1; possibly TRBD1 for D (6 bases). Trimming removed 3 bases from V and 6 bases from J, with 17 bases in between. Germline values: CDR1 MNHNS, CDR2 SASEGT. The CDR3 is made up of 16 amino acids. The CDR3 is CASSDSTGRGYEKLFF. CDR3 coding DNA: TGTGCCAGCAGTGATTCTACAGGGCGTGGGTATGAAAAACTGTTTTTT.

This clone was counted only a few times. The chain employs TRBV28 and TRBJ1-5, with D maybe TRBD1 (5 bases). CDR1 is MDHEN and CDR2 is SYDVKM in the germline V gene. Trimming took 1 base from V and 7 from J, leaving 14 bases between them. The CDR3 extends over 15 amino acids. CDR3: CASSLLSGGRQPQHF. In DNA form, the CDR3 reads TGTGCCAGCAGTTTATTGTCGGGGGGTAGGCAGCCCCAGCATTTT.

In the case of this clone: Lacking the conserved final phenylalanine or tryptophan, this CDR3 likely reflects a read error. CDR3 sequence: CASSLDLAGGNTDTQYV. For the CDR3, the DNA is TGCGCCAGCAGCTTGGACCTAGCGGGGGGTAACACAGATACGCAGTATGTT. The rearrangement links TRBV5-1 to TRBJ2-3, with TRBD2 matching 11 bases. Germline-derived CDR1 and CDR2 are SGHRS and YFSETQ. This CDR3 region has 17 residues. V lost 0 bases, J lost 2 bases, and 5 bases stayed unmatched.

V gene TRBV7-3 combines with J gene TRBJ2-1, with unresolved D. V lost 5 bases and J 0 bases, leaving 11 bases between the germline ends. Germline V lookup: CDR1 SGHTA, CDR2 FQGTGA. The length of the CDR3 is 15 residues. CDR3 bases: TGTGCCAGCAGCGTTACAGAGAGCTCCTACAATGAGCAGTTCTTC. As protein: CASSVTESSYNEQFF.

This clone appeared a single time. The chain recombines TRBV30 with TRBJ2-2; no reliable D call. The CDR3 is made up of 11 amino acids. Deletions cut 1 base from V and 8 bases from J, with 5 bases between. From germline, CDR1 is GTSNPN and CDR2 SVGIG (reference sequence). CDR3 nucleotides: TGTGCCTGGAGTGCACTTGGGGAGCTGTTTTTT. This gives the protein CAWSALGELFF.

This clone was recorded only once. The chain recombines TRBV16 with TRBJ2-7, with TRBD1 matching over 8 bases. Looked up from germline, CDR1 is KGHSY and CDR2 is FQNENV. V dropped 3 bases and J dropped 3; count of bases not matched to a gene: 1. The CDR3 contains 13 residues. The CDR3: CASSHGQGYEQYF. CDR3 DNA: TGTGCCAGCAGCCACGGACAGGGCTACGAGCAGTACTTC.

V and J are TRBV5-6 and TRBJ2-7, with 7 bases lining up with TRBD2. Trimming took 0 bases from V and 4 from J; bases not matched to a gene: 7. CDR1 is SGHDT and CDR2 is YYEEEE in the germline V gene. The CDR3 has 15 residues. CDR3 DNA: TGTGCCAGCAGCTTGGCCGGCGGGAGTGGGTACGAGCAGTACTTC. It is translated as CASSLAGGSGYEQYF.